This T cell receptor beta chain was recorded in a study of blood T cell repertoires in COVID-19. Study summary: Collection of acute and convalescent COVID-19 samples took place in the United States, Italy and Spain. T cells, B-cell-depleted T cells, or PBMCs provided the cDNA or gDNA that served as material.

In the authors' methods: The assay estimated nucleated cells by amplifying reference gene primers. The repertoire was sequenced with immunoSEQ multiplex PCR; TCRdb's copy has only in-frame clones and lacks some. That table furnishes V, J and clone size, whereas the DNA furnished D and trimming. The table has over 30,000 clones, about nine tenths seen once. The length of the CDR3 is 15 residues. The V and J ends lost 1 base and 3 bases respectively, with 13 bases between them. From germline, CDR1 is SQVTM and CDR2 ANQGSEA. The V call is TRBV29-1, the J call TRBJ2-1; the D gene is possibly TRBD1 (6 bases). The clonotype originates from a human donor in a cohort sampled during active COVID-19. Specimen: peripheral blood. This CDR3 reads CSVEGGRQLYNEQFF. CDR3 DNA: TGCAGCGTTGAAGGGGGGCGGCAGCTCTACAATGAGCAGTTCTTC.